The 5 T cell receptor beta chains below were found in one sample sequenced in a study of blood T cell repertoires in COVID-19. This table comes from immunoSEQ multiplex PCR, and its TCRdb copy is limited to in-frame clones, with some not included. Of roughly 32,000 clones in the sample, just over 85% are singletons; the top ten hold roughly 28%. The sequencing input was peripheral blood. Receptor source: a human donor in a cohort sampled during active COVID-19.

The chain is built from TRBV9 and TRBJ1-2; D possibly corresponds to TRBD1 (5 bases). The ends were cut back, 4 bases at V and 4 bases at J, with 14 bases in the middle. CDR1 is SGDLS and CDR2 is YYNGEE in the germline V gene. The CDR3 runs to 14 residues. The CDR3 reads CASSRPGGPYGYTF. The CDR3 DNA reads TGTGCCAGCAGCCGTCCGGGGGGTCCCTATGGCTACACCTTC.

The chain combines TRBV3-1 (or the pseudogene TRBV3-2) with TRBJ2-4, with unresolved D. Germline V lookup: CDR1 LGHDT, CDR2 YNNKEL (reference sequence). The CDR3 is 14 amino acids. Trimming shortened V by 4 bases and J by 8 bases, and 15 bases separated the two germline ends. CDR3 sequence: CASSLGPPFDIQYF. CDR3 DNA: TGTGCCAGCAGCCTTGGCCCCCCCTTCGACATTCAGTACTTC.

The chain is built from TRBV19 and TRBJ2-2; D unclear. Trimming pared 0 bases from V and 5 bases from J, leaving 13 bases between. Germline lookup yields CDR1 LNHDA and CDR2 SQIVND (reference sequence). The CDR3 totals 16 residues. DNA for the CDR3: TGTGCCAGTAGTATAGATTGGGCAGTTAGTACCGGGGAGCTGTTTTTT. Translated, it gives CASSIDWAVSTGELFF.

The chain is built from TRBV7-9 and TRBJ2-7; D may be TRBD2 (5 bases). Germline-derived CDR1 and CDR2 are SEHNR and FQNEAQ (reference sequence). The CDR3 has 16 residues. V was clipped by 7 bases and J by 0 bases, with 19 bases between them. CDR3 in amino acids: CASNTLRDGSSYEQYF. The CDR3, as DNA: TGTGCCAGCAACACACTCCGGGATGGGAGCTCCTACGAGCAGTACTTC.

Remarks on this clone: At one end, the junction sequence differs from germline, possibly due to a read error. CDR3 bases: TGTGCCAGCAGGCATATTCCGGGACAGGGAACCCCTTTGGCCTTC. It specifies CASRHIPGQGTPLAF. The chain couples TRBV6-6 to TRBJ1-2; TRBD1 matches 9 bases. This CDR3 has 15 amino acids. The germline CDR1 and CDR2 sequences are MNHNY and SVGAGI (reference sequence).